The source of this T cell receptor beta chain is a study of blood T cell repertoires in COVID-19. The CDR3 is 15 amino acids. After removal of 2 bases from V and 4 bases from J, the junction contained 7 bases not matched to a gene. CDR1 and CDR2 from the germline V gene are GTSNPN and SVGIG (reference sequence). The repertoire was sequenced with immunoSEQ multiplex PCR; TCRdb's copy has only in-frame clones and lacks some. The data show hundreds of thousands of clones, with around 87% seen just once and over 6% held by the top ten. The gene calls are TRBV30 and TRBJ2-3, with TRBD2 matching 9 bases. This clonotype was obtained from a woman aged 45-60 years with COVID-19, enrolled during active disease. The source material was peripheral blood. The CDR3 sequence: CAWSRVAGVADTQYF. DNA of the CDR3: TGTGCCTGGAGTAGGGTAGCGGGAGTGGCAGATACGCAGTATTTT.